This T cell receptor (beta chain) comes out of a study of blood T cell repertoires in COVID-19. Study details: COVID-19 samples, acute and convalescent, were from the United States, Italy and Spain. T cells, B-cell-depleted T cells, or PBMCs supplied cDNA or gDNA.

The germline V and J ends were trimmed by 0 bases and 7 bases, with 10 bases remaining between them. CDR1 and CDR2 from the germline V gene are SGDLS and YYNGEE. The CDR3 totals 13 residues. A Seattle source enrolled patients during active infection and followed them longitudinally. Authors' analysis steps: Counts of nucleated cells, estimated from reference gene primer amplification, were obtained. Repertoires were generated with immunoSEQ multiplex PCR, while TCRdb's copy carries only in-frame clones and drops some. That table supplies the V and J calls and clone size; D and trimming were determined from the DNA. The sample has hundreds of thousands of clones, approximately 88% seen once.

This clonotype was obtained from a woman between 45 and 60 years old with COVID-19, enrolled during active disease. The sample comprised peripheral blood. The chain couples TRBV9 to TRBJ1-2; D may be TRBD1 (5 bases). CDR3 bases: TGTGCCAGCAGCGTAGTTACAGGCCGTGGCTACACCTTC. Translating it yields CASSVVTGRGYTF.